The clone carrying this TCR beta chain has ten or more counts. With the read ending 3 residues before the CDR3 end, the germline J gene is used to fill in that end. Sequencing used immunoSEQ multiplex PCR; TCRdb keeps in-frame clones, though not all of them. The profile covers roughly 32,000 clones, none occurring a single time. This sample stems from a study of T cell clonality in common variable immunodeficiency. The CDR3 is made up of 15 amino acids. Trimming at V came to 7 bases and at J to 0 bases, leaving 7 bases not matched to a gene. CDR1 is SNHLY and CDR2 is FYNNEI in the germline V gene. The sample was peripheral blood mononuclear cells. This sequence joins TRBV2 and TRBJ1-1; 8 bases are a match to TRBD1. This receptor was taken from a person aged 18 to 75 in good health. The sequenced part of the CDR3 DNA is TGTGCCAGCAAGCCTTTGACAGGGGTGAACACTGAA. Its protein is CASKPLTGVNTE. The complete CDR3 reads CASKPLTGVNTEAFF.